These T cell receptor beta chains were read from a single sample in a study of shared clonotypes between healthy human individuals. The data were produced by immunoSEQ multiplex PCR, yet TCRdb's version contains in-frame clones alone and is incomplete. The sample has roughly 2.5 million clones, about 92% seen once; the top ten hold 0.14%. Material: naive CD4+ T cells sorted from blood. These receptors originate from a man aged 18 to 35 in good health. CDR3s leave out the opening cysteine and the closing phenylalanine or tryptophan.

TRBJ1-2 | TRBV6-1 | ASSEETGRNGYT
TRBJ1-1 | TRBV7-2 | ASSFIQNTEAF
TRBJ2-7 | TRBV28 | ASTPGQATRYEQY
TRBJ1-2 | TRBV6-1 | ASRINRVGDYGYT
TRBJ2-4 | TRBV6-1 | ASSAPRTPGQELAKNIQY
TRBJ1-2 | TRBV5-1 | ASSPKGTAQAYGYT
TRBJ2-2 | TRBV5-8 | ASSFGGAGELF
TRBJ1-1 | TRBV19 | ASSLIQGTEAF
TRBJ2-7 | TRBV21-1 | ASSKGQNGRDRSEQY
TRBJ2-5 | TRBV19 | ASTWTSAEGETQY
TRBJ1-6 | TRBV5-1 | ASSWDRNNSPLH